This T cell receptor (beta chain) was identified during a study of CD8+ T cells in alopecia areata. Study as a whole: Severity among treated patients was scored by the percentage of scalp area affected.

Study-level findings and limits: It was lesional scalp, especially alopecia totalis/universalis, that showed higher clonality than normal scalp. Association of baseline CD8+ expansion with response is uncertain owing to one nonresponder. Clonality in the scalp and expanded CD8+ clones ranked among the top 100 were significantly decreased by tofacitinib.

The CDR3 covers 15 residues. Germline CDR1 and CDR2: SEHNR and FQNEAQ (reference sequence). V dropped 5 bases and J dropped 3; count of bases not matched to a gene: 6. This clone was detected only a few times. The antigen is not known. Sequencing relied on a cDNA template that was reverse transcribed from extracted RNA. Method: immunoSEQ multiplex PCR; TCRdb's copy keeps in-frame clones and lacks some. The data contain 200,000 to 250,000 clones, approximately 38% of them singletons. Treatment of the sample: oral pan-JAK inhibitor, 5-10 mg twice daily. The source was CD4+ T cells sorted from blood, collected around week 30, from a patient treated with tofacitinib. This TCR came from a human donor with alopecia areata. This chain links TRBV7-9 with TRBJ1-4; 7 nucleotides align to TRBD1. The DNA of the CDR3 is TGTGCCAGCAGCAGCTCAGGGGGACCTAATGAAAAACTGTTTTTT. It translates to CASSSSGGPNEKLFF.